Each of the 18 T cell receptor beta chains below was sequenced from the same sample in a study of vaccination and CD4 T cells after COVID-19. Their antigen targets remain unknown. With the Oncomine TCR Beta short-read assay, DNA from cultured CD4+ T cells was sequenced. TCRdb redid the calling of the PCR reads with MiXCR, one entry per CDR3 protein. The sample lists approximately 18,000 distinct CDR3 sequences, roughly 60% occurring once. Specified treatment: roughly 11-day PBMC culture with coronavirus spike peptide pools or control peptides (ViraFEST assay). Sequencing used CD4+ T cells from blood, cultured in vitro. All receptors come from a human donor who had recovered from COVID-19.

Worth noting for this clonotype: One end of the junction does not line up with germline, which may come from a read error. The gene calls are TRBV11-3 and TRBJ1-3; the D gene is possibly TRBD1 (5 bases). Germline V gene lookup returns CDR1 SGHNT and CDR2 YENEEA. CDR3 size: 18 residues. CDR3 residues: CASSLSFWTTPSGTTIYF. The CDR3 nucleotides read TGTGCCAGCAGCTTGTCTTTCTGGACAACACCCTCTGGAACCACCATATATTTT.

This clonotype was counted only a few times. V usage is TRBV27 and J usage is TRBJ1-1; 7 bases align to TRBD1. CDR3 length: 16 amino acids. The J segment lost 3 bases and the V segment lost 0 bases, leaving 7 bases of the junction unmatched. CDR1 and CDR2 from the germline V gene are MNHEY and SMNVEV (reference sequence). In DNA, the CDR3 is TGTGCCAGCAGTTTATCGTTCAGGGGGAGGTACACTGAAGCTTTCTTT. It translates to CASSLSFRGRYTEAFF.

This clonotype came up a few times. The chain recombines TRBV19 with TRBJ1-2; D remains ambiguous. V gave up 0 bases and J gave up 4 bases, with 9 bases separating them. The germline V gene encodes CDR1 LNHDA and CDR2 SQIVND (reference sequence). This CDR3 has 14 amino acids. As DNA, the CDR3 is TGTGCCAGTAGTATAGAGGGGAGCGGCTATGGCTACACCTTC. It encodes CASSIEGSGYGYTF.

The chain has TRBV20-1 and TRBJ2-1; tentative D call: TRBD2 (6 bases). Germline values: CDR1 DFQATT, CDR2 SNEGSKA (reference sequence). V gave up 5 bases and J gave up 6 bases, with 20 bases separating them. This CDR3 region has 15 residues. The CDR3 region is CSAPPGLPVINEQFF. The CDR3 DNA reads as TGCAGTGCTCCCCCGGGACTCCCCGTGATCAATGAGCAGTTCTTC.

CDR3 sequence (DNA): TGTGCCAGCAGCCTGCAGGGATTGGGCACTGAAGCTTTCTTT. Translation gives CASSLQGLGTEAFF. The genes are TRBV7-9 and TRBJ1-1; perhaps TRBD1 as D (5 bases). Germline CDR1 is SEHNR and CDR2 is FQNEAQ (reference sequence). This CDR3 comprises 14 residues. V was clipped by 5 bases and J by 4 bases, with 14 bases between them.

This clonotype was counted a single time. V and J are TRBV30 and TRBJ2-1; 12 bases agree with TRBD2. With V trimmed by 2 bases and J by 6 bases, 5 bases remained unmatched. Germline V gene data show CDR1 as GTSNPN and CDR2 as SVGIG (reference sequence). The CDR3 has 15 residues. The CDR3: CAWSSGLAGTNEQFF. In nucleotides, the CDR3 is TGTGCCTGGAGTTCTGGACTAGCGGGAACCAATGAGCAGTTCTTC.

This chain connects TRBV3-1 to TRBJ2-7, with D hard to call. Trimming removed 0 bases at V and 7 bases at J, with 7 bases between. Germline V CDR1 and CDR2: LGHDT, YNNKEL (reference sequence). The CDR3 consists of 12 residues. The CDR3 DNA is TGTGCCAGCAGCCAAGATGTGGATGAGCAGTACTTC. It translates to CASSQDVDEQYF.

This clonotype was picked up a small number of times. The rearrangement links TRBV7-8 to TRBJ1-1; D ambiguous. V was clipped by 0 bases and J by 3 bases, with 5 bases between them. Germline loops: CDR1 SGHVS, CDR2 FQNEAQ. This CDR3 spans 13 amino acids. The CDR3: CASSLAQDTEAFF. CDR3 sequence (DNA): TGTGCCAGCAGCTTAGCCCAAGACACTGAAGCTTTCTTT. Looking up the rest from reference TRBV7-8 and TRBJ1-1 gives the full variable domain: GAGVSQSPRYKVAKRGQDVALRCDPISGHVSLFWYQQALGQGPEFLTYFQNEAQLDKSGLPSDRFFAERPEGSVSTLKIQRTQQEDSAVYLCASSLAQDTEAFFGQGTRLTVV.

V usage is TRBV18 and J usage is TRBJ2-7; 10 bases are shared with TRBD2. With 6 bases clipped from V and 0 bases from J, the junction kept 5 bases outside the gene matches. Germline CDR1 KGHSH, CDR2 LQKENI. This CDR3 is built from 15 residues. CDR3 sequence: CASSQLAGPSYEQYF. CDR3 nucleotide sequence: TGTGCCAGCTCTCAACTAGCGGGACCCTCCTACGAGCAGTACTTC. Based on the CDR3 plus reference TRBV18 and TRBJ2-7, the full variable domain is NAGVMQNPRHLVRRRGQEARLRCSPMKGHSHVYWYRQLPEEGLKFMVYLQKENIIDESGMPKERFSAEFPKEGPSILRIQQVVRGDSAAYFCASSQLAGPSYEQYFGPGTRLTVT.

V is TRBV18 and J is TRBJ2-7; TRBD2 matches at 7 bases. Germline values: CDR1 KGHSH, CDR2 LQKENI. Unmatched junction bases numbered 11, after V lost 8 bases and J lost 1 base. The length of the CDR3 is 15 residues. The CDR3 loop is CASDRSGTGSYEQYF. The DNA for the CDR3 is TGTGCCAGCGACCGGAGCGGGACCGGATCCTACGAGCAGTACTTC. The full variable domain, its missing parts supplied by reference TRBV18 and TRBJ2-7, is NAGVMQNPRHLVRRRGQEARLRCSPMKGHSHVYWYRQLPEEGLKFMVYLQKENIIDESGMPKERFSAEFPKEGPSILRIQQVVRGDSAAYFCASDRSGTGSYEQYFGPGTRLTVT.

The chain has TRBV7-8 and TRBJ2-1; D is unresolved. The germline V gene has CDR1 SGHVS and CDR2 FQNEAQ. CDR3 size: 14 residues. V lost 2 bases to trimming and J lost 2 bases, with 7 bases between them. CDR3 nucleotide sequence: TGTGCCAGCAGCTTAAGACTGCCCTACAATGAGCAGTTCTTC. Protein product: CASSLRLPYNEQFF.

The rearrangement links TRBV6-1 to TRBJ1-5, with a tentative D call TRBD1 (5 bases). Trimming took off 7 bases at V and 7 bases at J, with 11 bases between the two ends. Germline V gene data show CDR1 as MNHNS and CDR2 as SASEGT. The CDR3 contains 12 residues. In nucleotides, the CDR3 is TGTGCCAGCAACGGGGCTTGGCAGCCCCAGCATTTT. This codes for CASNGAWQPQHF.

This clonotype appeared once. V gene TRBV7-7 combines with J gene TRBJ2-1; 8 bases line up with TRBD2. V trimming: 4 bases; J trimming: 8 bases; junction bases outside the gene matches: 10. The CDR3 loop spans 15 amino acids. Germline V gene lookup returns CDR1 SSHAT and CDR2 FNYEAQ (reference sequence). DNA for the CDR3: TGTGCCAGCAGCTCATCGGGACTAGATAGCGATGAGCAGTTCTTC. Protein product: CASSSSGLDSDEQFF. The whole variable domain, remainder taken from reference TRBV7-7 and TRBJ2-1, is GAGVSQSPRYKVTKRGQDVTLRCDPISSHATLYWYQQALGQGPEFLTYFNYEAQPDKSGLPSDRFSAERPEGSISTLTIQRTEQRDSAMYRCASSSSGLDSDEQFFGPGTRLTVL.

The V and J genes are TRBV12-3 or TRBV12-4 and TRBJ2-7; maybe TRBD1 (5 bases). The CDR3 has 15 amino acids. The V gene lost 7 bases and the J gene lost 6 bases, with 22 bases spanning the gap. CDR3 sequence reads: CASTPETGGASEQYF. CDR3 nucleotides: TGTGCCAGCACCCCAGAGACCGGTGGGGCCTCCGAGCAGTACTTC.

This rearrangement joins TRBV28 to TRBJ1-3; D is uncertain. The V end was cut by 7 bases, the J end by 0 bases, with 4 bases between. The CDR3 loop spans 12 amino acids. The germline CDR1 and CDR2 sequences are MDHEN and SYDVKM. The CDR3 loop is CASTSSGNTIYF. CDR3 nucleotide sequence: TGTGCCAGCACCAGCTCTGGAAACACCATATATTTT.

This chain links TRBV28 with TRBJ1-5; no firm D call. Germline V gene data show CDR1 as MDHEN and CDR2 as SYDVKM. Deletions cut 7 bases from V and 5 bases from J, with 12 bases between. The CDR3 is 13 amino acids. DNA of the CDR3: TGTGCCAGCACCTCGGACGGTTATCAGCCCCAGCATTTT. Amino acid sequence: CASTSDGYQPQHF. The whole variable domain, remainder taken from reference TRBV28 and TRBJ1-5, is DVKVTQSSRYLVKRTGEKVFLECVQDMDHENMFWYRQDPGLGLRLIYFSYDVKMKEKGDIPEGYSVSREKKERFSLILESASTNQTSMYLCASTSDGYQPQHFGDGTRLSIL.

The CDR3 bases are TGTGCCAGCAGCCCCCTGGGGGGCCTGATAAGCAATCAGCCCCAGCATTTT. Amino acid sequence: CASSPLGGLISNQPQHF. This rearrangement joins TRBV12-3 or TRBV12-4 to TRBJ1-5; a weak D match, TRBD1 (6 bases). This CDR3 has 17 amino acids. V shed 6 bases and J shed 1 base, with 19 bases lying between them.

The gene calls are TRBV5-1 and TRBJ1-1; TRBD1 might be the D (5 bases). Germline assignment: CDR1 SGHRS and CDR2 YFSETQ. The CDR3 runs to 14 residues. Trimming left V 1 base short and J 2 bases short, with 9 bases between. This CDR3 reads CASSLTGDNTEAFF. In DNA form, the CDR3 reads TGCGCCAGCAGCTTGACAGGCGACAACACTGAAGCTTTCTTT. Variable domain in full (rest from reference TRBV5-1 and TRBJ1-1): KAGVTQTPRYLIKTRGQQVTLSCSPISGHRSVSWYQQTPGQGLQFLFEYFSETQRNKGNFPGRFSGRQFSNSRSEMNVSTLELGDSALYLCASSLTGDNTEAFFGQGTRLTVV.